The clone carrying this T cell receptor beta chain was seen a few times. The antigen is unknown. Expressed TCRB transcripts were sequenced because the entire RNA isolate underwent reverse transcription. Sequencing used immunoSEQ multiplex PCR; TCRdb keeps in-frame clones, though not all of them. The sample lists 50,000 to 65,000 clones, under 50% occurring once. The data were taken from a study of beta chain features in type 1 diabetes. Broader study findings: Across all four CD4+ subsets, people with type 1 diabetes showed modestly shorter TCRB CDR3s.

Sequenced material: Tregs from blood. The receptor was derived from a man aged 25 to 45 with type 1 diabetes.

CDR3 nucleotides: TGTGCCAGCAGCCCTCGGACTTCGAACACCGGGGAGCTGTTTTTT. Translating gives CASSPRTSNTGELFF. The chain is built from TRBV7-2 and TRBJ2-2; D may be TRBD2 (5 bases). The V gene's germline CDR1 is SGHTA and CDR2 FQGNSA. V was pared by 5 bases and J by 0 bases, with 10 bases between. The CDR3 runs to 15 residues.